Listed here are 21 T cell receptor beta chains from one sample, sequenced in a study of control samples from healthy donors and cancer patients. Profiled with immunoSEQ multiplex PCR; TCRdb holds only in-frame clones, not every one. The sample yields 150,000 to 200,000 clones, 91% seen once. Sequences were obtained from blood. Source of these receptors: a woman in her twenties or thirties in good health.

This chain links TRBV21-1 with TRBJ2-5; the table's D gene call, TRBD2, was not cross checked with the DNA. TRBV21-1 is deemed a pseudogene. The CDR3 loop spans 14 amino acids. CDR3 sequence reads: CASSKEGGPGTQYF. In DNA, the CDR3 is TGTGCCAGCAGCAAAGAGGGGGGGCCGGGGACCCAGTACTTC.

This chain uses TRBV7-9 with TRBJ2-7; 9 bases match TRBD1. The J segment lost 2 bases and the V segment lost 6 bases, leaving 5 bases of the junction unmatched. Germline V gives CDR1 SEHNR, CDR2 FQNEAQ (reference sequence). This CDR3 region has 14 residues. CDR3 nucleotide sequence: TGTGCCAGCAGGAGACAGGGGGAAACCTACGAGCAGTACTTC. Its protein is CASRRQGETYEQYF.

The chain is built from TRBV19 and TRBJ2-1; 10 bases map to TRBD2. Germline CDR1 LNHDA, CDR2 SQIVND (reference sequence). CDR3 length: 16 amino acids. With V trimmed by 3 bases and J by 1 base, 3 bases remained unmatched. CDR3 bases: TGTGCCAGTAGTATCGTTAGCGGGAGGTCCTACAATGAGCAGTTCTTC. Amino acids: CASSIVSGRSYNEQFF.

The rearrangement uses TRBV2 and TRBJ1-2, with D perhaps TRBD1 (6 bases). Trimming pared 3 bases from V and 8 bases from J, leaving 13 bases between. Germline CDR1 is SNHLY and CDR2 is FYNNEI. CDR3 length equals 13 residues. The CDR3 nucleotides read TGTGCCAGCAGTGACTTTCTTGGGGGCGGCTACACCTTC. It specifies CASSDFLGGGYTF.

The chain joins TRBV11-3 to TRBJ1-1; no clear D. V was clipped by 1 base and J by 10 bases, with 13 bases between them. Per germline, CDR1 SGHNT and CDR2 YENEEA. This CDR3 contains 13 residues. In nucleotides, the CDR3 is TGTGCCAGCAGCTTAGGAGGAAGCGGTCGAGCTTTCTTT. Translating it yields CASSLGGSGRAFF.

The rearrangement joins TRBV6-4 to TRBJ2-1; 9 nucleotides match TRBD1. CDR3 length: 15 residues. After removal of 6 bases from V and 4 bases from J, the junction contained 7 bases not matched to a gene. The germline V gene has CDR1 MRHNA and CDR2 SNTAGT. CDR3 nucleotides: TGTGCCAGCAGCCCGGGACAGGGAACATACAATGAGCAGTTCTTC. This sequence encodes CASSPGQGTYNEQFF.

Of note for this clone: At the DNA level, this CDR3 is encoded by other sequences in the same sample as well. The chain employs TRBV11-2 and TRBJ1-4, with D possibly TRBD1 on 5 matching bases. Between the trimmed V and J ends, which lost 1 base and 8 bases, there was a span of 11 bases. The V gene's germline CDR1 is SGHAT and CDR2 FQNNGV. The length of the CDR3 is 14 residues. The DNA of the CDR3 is TGTGCCAGCAGCTTAGGAGGGGTGGGCGAAAAACTGTTTTTT. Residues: CASSLGGVGEKLFF. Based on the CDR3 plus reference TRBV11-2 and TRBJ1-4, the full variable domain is EAGVAQSPRYKIIEKRQSVAFWCNPISGHATLYWYQQILGQGPKLLIQFQNNGVVDDSQLPKDRFSAERLKGVDSTLKIQPAKLEDSAVYLCASSLGGVGEKLFFGSGTQLSVL.

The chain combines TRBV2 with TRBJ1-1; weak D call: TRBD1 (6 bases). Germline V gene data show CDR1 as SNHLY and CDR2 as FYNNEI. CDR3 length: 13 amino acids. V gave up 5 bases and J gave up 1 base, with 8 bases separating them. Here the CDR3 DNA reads TGTGCCAGCAGTAGGGGACAGAACACTGAAGCTTTCTTT. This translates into CASSRGQNTEAFF.

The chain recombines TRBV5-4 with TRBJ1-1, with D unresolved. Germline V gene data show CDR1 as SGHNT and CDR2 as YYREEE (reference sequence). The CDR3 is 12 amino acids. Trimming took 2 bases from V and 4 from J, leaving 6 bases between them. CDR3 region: CASSLGRTEAFF. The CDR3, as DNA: TGTGCCAGCAGCTTAGGGCGCACTGAAGCTTTCTTT.

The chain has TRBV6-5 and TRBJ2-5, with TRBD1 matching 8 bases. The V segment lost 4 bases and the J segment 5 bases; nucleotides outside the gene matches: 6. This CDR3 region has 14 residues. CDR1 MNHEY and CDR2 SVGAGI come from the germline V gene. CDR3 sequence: CASSSQGARETQYF. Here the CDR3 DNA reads TGTGCCAGCAGTTCCCAGGGGGCGCGGGAGACCCAGTACTTC.

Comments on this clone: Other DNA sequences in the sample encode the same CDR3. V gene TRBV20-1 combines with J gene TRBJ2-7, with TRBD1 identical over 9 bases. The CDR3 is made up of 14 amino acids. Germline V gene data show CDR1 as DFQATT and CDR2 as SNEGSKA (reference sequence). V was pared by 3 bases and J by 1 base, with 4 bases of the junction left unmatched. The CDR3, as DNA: TGCAGTGCTAGTCTGACAGGGGGATCCTACGAGCAGTACTTC. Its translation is CSASLTGGSYEQYF.

In DNA form, the CDR3 reads TGTGCCACCAGTGATTTCCCCCACAATGAGCAGTTCTTC. It encodes CATSDFPHNEQFF. V gene TRBV24-1 combines with J gene TRBJ2-1; no clear D. There are 13 residues in the CDR3. Trimming cost V 1 base and J 5 bases, with 5 bases left between them. Germline-derived CDR1 and CDR2 are KGHDR and SFDVKD.

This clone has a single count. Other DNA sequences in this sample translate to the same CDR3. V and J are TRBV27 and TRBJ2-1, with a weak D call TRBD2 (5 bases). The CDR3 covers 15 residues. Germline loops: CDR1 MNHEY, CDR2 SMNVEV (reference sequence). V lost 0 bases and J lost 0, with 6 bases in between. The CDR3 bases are TGTGCCAGCAGTTTATCGGGGAGCTCCTACAATGAGCAGTTCTTC. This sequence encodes CASSLSGSSYNEQFF.

Here the CDR3 DNA reads TGTGCCAGTAAAGTGACAGGGGGATCACCCCTCCACTTT. Encoded protein: CASKVTGGSPLHF. V and J are TRBV19 and TRBJ1-6, with 9 bases identical to TRBD1. The germline V gene has CDR1 LNHDA and CDR2 SQIVND (reference sequence). The V segment lost 7 bases and the J segment 10 bases; nucleotides outside the gene matches: 5. CDR3 size: 13 residues.

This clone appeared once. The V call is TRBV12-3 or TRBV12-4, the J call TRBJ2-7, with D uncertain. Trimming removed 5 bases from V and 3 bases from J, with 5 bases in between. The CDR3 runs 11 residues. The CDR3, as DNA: TGTGCCAGCAGTAAACACTACGAGCAGTACTTC. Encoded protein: CASSKHYEQYF.

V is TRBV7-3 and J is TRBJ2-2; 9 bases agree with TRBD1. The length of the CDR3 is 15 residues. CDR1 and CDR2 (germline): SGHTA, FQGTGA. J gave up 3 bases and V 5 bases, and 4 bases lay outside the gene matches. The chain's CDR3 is CASSQDRGHTGELFF. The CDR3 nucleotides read TGTGCCAGCAGCCAGGACAGGGGCCACACCGGGGAGCTGTTTTTT.

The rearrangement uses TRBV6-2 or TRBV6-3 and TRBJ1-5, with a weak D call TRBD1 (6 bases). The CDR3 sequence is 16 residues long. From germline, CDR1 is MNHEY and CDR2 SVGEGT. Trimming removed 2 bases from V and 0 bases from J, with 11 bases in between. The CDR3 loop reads CASSYGQGLSNQPQHF. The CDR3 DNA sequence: TGTGCCAGCAGTTACGGTCAGGGGCTTAGCAATCAGCCCCAGCATTTT.

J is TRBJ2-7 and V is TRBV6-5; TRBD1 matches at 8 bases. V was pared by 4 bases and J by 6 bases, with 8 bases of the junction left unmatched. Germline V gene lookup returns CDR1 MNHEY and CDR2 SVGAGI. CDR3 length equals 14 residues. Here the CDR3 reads CASSLPGQALEQYF. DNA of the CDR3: TGTGCCAGCAGTTTACCGGGACAGGCCCTCGAGCAGTACTTC.

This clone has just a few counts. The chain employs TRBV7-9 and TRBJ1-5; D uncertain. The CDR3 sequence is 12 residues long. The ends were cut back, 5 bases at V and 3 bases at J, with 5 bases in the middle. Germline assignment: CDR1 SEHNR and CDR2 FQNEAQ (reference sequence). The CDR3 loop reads CASSADNQPQHF. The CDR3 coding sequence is TGTGCCAGCAGCGCCGACAATCAGCCCCAGCATTTT.

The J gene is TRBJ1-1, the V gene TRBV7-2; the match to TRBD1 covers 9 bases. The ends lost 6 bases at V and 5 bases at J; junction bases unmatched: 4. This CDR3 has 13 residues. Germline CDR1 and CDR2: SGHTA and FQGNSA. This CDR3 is CASRNRGLTEAFF. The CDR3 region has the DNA TGTGCCAGCAGAAACAGGGGGCTTACTGAAGCTTTCTTT.

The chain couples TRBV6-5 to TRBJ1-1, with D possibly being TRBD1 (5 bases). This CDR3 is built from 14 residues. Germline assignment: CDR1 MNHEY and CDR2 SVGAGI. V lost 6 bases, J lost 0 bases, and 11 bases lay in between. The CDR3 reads CASSQGIMNTEAFF. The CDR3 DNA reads TGTGCCAGCAGCCAGGGAATAATGAACACTGAAGCTTTCTTT.